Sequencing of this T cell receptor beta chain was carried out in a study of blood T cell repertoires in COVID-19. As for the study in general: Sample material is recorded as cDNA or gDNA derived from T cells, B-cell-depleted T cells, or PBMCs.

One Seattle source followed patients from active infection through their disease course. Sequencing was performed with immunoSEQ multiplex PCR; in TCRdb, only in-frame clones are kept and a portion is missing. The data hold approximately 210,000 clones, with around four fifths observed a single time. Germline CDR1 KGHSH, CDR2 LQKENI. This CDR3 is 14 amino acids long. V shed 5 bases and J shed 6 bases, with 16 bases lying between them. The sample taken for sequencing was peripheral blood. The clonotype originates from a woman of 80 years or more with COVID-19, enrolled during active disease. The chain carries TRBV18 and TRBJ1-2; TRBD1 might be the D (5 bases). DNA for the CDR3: TGTGCCAGCTCAAGGGGATCCGGATGGGATGGCTACACCTTC. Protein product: CASSRGSGWDGYTF.